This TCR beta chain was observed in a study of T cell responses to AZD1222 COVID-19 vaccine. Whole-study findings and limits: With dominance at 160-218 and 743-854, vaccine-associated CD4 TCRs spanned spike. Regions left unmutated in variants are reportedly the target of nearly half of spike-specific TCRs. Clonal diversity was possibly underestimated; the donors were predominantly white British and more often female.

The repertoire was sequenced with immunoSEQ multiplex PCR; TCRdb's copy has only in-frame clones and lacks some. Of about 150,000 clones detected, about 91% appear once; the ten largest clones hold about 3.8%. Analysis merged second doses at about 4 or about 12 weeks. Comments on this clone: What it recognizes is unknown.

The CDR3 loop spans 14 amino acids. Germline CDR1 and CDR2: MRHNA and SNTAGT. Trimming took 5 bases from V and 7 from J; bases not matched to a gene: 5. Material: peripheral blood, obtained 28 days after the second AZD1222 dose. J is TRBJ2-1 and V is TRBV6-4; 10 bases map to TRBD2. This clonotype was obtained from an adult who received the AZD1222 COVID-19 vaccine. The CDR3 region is CASSMSGRGNEQFF. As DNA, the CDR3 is TGTGCCAGCAGTATGAGCGGGAGGGGGAATGAGCAGTTCTTC.